This T cell receptor (beta chain) came from a study of blood T cell repertoires in COVID-19. The wider study: COVID-19 samples collected from the United States, Italy and Spain covered acute and convalescent phases. From T cells, B-cell-depleted T cells, or PBMCs came the material, which was cDNA or gDNA.

Profiling relied on immunoSEQ multiplex PCR, and the TCRdb table lists in-frame clones only, not all of them. The table has about 480,000 clones, 80% to 90% seen once. Germline CDR1 is SGHAT and CDR2 is FQNNGV. The CDR3 sequence is 14 residues long. V lost 5 bases and J lost 8; bases outside the gene matches: 6. Sequenced: PBMCs or T cells enriched from blood (not recorded which). The receptor was isolated from a woman aged 55-69 years who had recovered from COVID-19. This chain links TRBV11-2 with TRBJ1-4; 9 bases agree with TRBD1. CDR3 protein: CASSADRGSEKLFF. The CDR3, as DNA: TGTGCCAGCAGCGCCGACAGGGGGAGCGAAAAACTGTTTTTT.